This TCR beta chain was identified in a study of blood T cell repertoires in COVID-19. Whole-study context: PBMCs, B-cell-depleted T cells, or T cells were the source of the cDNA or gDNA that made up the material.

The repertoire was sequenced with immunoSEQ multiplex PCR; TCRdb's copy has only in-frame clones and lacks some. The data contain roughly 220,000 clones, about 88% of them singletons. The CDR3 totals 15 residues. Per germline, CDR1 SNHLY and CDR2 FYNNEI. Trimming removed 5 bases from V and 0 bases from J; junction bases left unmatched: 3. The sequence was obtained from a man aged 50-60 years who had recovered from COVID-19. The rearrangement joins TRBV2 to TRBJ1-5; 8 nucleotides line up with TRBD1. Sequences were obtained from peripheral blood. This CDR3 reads CASSRDRNSNQPQHF. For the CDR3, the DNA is TGTGCCAGCAGTCGGGACAGGAATAGCAATCAGCCCCAGCATTTT.